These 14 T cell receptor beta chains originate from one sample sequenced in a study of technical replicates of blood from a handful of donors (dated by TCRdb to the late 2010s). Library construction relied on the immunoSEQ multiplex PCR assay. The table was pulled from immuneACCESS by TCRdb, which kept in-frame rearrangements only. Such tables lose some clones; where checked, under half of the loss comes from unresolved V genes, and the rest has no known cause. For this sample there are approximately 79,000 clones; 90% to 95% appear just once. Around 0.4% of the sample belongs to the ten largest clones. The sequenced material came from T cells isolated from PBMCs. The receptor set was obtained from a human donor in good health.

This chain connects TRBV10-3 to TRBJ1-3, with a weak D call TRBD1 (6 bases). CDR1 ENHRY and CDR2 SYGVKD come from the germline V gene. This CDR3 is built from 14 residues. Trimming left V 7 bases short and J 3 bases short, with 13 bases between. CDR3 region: CAINIQGDGNTIYF. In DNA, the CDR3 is TGTGCCATCAACATACAGGGAGATGGAAACACCATATATTTT.

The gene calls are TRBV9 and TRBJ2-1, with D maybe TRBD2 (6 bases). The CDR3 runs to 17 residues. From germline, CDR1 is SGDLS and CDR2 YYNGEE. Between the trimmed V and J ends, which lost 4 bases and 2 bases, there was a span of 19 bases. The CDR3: CASSFTFSGVAYNEQFF. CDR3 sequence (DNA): TGTGCCAGCAGCTTTACCTTTAGCGGCGTGGCCTACAATGAGCAGTTCTTC.

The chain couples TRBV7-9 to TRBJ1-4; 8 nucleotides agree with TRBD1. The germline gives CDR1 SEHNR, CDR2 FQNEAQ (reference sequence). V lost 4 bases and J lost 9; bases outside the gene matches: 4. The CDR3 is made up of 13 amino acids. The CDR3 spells CASSSGTGKKLFF. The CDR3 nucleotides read TGTGCCAGCAGCTCCGGGACAGGAAAAAAACTGTTTTTT.

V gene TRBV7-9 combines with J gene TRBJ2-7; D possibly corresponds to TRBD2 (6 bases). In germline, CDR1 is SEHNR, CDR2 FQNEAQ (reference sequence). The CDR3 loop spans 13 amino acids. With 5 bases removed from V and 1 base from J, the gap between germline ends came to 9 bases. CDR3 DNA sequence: TGTGCCAGCAGCCGGAGGGAATCCTACGAGCAGTACTTC. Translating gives CASSRRESYEQYF.

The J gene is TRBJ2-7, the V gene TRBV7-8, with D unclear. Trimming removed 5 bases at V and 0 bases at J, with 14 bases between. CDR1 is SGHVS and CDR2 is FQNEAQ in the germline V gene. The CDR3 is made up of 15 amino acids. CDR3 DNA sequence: TGTGCCAGCAGCCCATTGACTTTGAGCTCCTACGAGCAGTACTTC. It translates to CASSPLTLSSYEQYF. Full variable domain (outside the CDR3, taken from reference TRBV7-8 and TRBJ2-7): GAGVSQSPRYKVAKRGQDVALRCDPISGHVSLFWYQQALGQGPEFLTYFQNEAQLDKSGLPSDRFFAERPEGSVSTLKIQRTQQEDSAVYLCASSPLTLSSYEQYFGPGTRLTVT.

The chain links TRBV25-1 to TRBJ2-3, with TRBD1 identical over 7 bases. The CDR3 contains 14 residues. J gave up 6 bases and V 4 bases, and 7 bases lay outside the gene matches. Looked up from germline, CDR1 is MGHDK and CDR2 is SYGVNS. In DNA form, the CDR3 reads TGTGCCAGCAGTGTAGGGGACAGTCGGGATACGCAGTATTTT. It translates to CASSVGDSRDTQYF.

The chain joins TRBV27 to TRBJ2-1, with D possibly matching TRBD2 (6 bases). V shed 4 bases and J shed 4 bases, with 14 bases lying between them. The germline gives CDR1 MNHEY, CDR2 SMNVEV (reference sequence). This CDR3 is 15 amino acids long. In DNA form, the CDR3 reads TGTGCCAGCAGTTCGGACTATTCTGATTACAATGAGCAGTTCTTC. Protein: CASSSDYSDYNEQFF.

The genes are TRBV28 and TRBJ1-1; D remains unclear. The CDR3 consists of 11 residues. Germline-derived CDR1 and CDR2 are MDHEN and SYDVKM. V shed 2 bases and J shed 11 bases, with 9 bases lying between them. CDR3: CASSLDLRAFF. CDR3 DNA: TGTGCCAGCAGTTTAGATCTGAGGGCTTTCTTT.

The CDR3 DNA sequence: TGTGCCAGCAGCCAAGACTTAGCGGGTTACGTCAGGGAGCAGTTCTTC. It is translated as CASSQDLAGYVREQFF. The V call is TRBV4-2, the J call TRBJ2-1; 7 bases are a match to TRBD2. The CDR3 loop spans 16 amino acids. The germline V gene encodes CDR1 LGHNA and CDR2 YNFKEQ. Trimming at V came to 0 bases and at J to 10 bases, leaving 12 bases not matched to a gene.

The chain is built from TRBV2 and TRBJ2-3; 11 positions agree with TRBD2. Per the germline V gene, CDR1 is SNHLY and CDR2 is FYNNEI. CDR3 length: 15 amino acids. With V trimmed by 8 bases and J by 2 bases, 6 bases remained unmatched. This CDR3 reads CASGGLAESTDTQYF. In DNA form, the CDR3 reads TGTGCCAGCGGGGGACTAGCGGAATCCACAGATACGCAGTATTTT.

Written as DNA, the CDR3 is TGTGCCAGCAACCCTACTTTAGAGACCCAGTACTTC. It encodes CASNPTLETQYF. The gene calls are TRBV5-4 and TRBJ2-5; D is undetermined. Trimming took off 6 bases at V and 4 bases at J, with 10 bases between the two ends. From germline, CDR1 is SGHNT and CDR2 YYREEE (reference sequence). This CDR3 region has 12 residues. Full variable domain (outside the CDR3, taken from reference TRBV5-4 and TRBJ2-5): ETGVTQSPTHLIKTRGQQVTLRCSSQSGHNTVSWYQQALGQGPQFIFQYYREEENGRGNFPPRFSGLQFPNYSSELNVNALELDDSALYLCASNPTLETQYFGPGTRLLVL.

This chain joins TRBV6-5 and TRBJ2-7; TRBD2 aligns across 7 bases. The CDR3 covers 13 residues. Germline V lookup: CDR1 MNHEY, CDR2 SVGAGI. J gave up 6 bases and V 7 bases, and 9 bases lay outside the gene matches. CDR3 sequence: CASKYGEGAEQYF. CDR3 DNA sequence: TGTGCCAGCAAATACGGGGAGGGAGCCGAGCAGTACTTC.

CDR3 residues: CASSLGGSPYNEQFF. The CDR3 DNA reads TGTGCCAGCAGCTTGGGCGGGAGTCCCTACAATGAGCAGTTCTTC. The chain recombines TRBV5-6 with TRBJ2-1, with 7 nucleotides matching TRBD2. The CDR3 extends over 15 amino acids. With 0 bases clipped from V and 2 bases from J, the junction kept 2 bases outside the gene matches. Germline V gene lookup returns CDR1 SGHDT and CDR2 YYEEEE.

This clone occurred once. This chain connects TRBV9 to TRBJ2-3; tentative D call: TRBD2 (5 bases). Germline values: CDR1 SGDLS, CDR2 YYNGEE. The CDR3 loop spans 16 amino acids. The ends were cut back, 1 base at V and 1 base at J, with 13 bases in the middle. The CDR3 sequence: CASSVNVAGGTDTQYF. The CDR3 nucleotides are TGTGCCAGCAGCGTAAATGTGGCGGGCGGCACAGATACGCAGTATTTT.